This T cell receptor (beta chain) was sequenced in a study of PD-1 and CTLA-4 blockade in melanoma. Repertoires were generated with immunoSEQ multiplex PCR, while TCRdb's copy carries only in-frame clones and drops some. The sample yields 25,000 to 35,000 clones, about 89% seen once. The germline gives CDR1 LGHDT, CDR2 YNNKEL (reference sequence). The CDR3 loop spans 15 amino acids. With V trimmed by 1 base and J by 3 bases, 3 bases remained unmatched. The rearrangement links TRBV3-1 (or the pseudogene TRBV3-2) to TRBJ2-7; TRBD2 matches at 10 bases. The sample consisted of CD8+ T cells from peripheral blood, taken before anti-PD-1 treatment. The clonotype comes from a human donor with melanoma. The DNA for the CDR3 is TGTGCCAGCAGCCAAGTATTAGCGGGAGGCTACGAGCAGTACTTC. This encodes CASSQVLAGGYEQYF.